A single T cell receptor beta chain is shown here with its context. This specimen belongs to a study of monozygotic twins with inflammatory bowel disease. The germline V gene encodes CDR1 SGHKS and CDR2 YYEKEE (reference sequence). The CDR3 totals 17 residues. Reprocessing the 5' RACE reads, TCRdb reports a single entry for every CDR3 protein and omits DNA. This sample's clone table lists 400,000 or so distinct CDR3 sequences. The rearrangement links TRBV5-5 to TRBJ1-2; TCRdb indicates TRBD1, and absent DNA this call remains unverified. What was sequenced was blood. The clonotype was recovered from a human donor with ulcerative colitis or Crohn's disease, or a healthy co-twin of an affected twin (not recorded which). CDR3 region: CASSLLTGGPGGYGYTF.